This T cell receptor beta chain was recovered during a study of T cell responses to AZD1222 COVID-19 vaccine. Overall study context: Timing groups of about 4 and about 12 weeks for second doses were pooled.

About this clone itself: Other DNA sequences from this sample encode an identical CDR3 as well.

Sequencing was performed with immunoSEQ multiplex PCR; in TCRdb, only in-frame clones are kept and a portion is missing. The sample includes around 120,000 clones, 92% of them seen just once. V was pared by 3 bases and J by 5 bases, with 7 bases between. Germline V gene data show CDR1 as KGHSH and CDR2 as LQKENI. The CDR3 runs 13 residues. This TCR was sampled from an adult in good health. This chain joins TRBV18 and TRBJ2-2; weak D call: TRBD1 (5 bases). This specimen was peripheral blood, taken on day 0 of AZD1222 vaccination. The CDR3 DNA sequence: TGTGCCAGCTCACCCCAGGGAACCGGGGAGCTGTTTTTT. Translating it yields CASSPQGTGELFF.